A selection of T cell receptor beta chains follows, all from one sample in a study of T cells in Graves' hyperthyroidism and ophthalmopathy. TCRdb redid the calling of the multiplex PCR reads with MiXCR, one entry per CDR3 protein. The table has some 620,000 distinct CDR3 sequences, 15% to 20% seen once. Sequenced input: blood. These TCRs come from a woman aged 30 to 39 with Graves' hyperthyroidism. The CDR3 runs from the conserved cysteine through the conserved F or W. Fields, in order: J gene, clone size, V gene, D gene, CDR3 DNA, CDR3 protein. A D gene is named only where the DNA matches it firmly. A row's size may be missing; if present it is once, few, many or a size class.

j_gene: TRBJ2-1; abundance: many; v_gene: TRBV2; d_gene: -; CDR3nt: TGTGCTACCAGAGGCGCCTCTCTTTACAATGAGCAGTTCTTC; CDR3aa: CATRGASLYNEQFF
j_gene: TRBJ2-1; abundance: -; v_gene: TRBV11-3; d_gene: -; CDR3nt: TGTGCCAGCTCCCGTGAGGCGGGATACAATGAGCAGTTCTTC; CDR3aa: CASSREAGYNEQFF
j_gene: TRBJ2-1; abundance: many; v_gene: TRBV7-9; d_gene: TRBD2; CDR3nt: TGTGCCAGCAGCTTACCCGGGACTACCTACAATGAGCAGTTCTTC; CDR3aa: CASSLPGTTYNEQFF
j_gene: TRBJ2-3; abundance: -; v_gene: TRBV4-1; d_gene: TRBD2; CDR3nt: TGCGCCAGCAGCCACGGGGCGGGAGGGCTTGCGGATACGCAGTATTTT; CDR3aa: CASSHGAGGLADTQYF
j_gene: TRBJ2-7; abundance: few; v_gene: TRBV20-1; d_gene: -; CDR3nt: TGCAGTGCTAGGACCCAACGCTACGAGCAGTACTTC; CDR3aa: CSARTQRYEQYF
j_gene: TRBJ2-2; abundance: many; v_gene: TRBV28; d_gene: TRBD1; CDR3nt: TGTGCCAGCAGTCACCTTCCGGGACAGGGGAACACCGGGGAGCTGTTTTTT; CDR3aa: CASSHLPGQGNTGELFF
j_gene: TRBJ2-2; abundance: -; v_gene: TRBV19; d_gene: -; CDR3nt: TGTGCCAGTAGTATTTTAGGTGGCACCGGGGAGCTGTTTTTT; CDR3aa: CASSILGGTGELFF
j_gene: TRBJ2-2; abundance: -; v_gene: TRBV30; d_gene: -; CDR3nt: TGTGCCTGGACCGAGGGGGGCGGGGAGCTGTTTTTT; CDR3aa: CAWTEGGGELFF
j_gene: TRBJ1-1; abundance: many; v_gene: TRBV5-1; d_gene: TRBD1; CDR3nt: TGCGCCAGCAGCTCAGGGACAGGAGGACGCACTGAAGCTTTCTTT; CDR3aa: CASSSGTGGRTEAFF
j_gene: TRBJ2-3; abundance: many; v_gene: TRBV5-1; d_gene: -; CDR3nt: TGCGCCAGCTCCGACGGGGCTGATAGCACAGATACGCAGTATTTT; CDR3aa: CASSDGADSTDTQYF
j_gene: TRBJ2-7; abundance: few; v_gene: TRBV24-1; d_gene: -; CDR3nt: TGTGCCACCAGTACCGGGACAGGGGCCATAGCGGGAGTCGGGGAGCAGTACTTC; CDR3aa: CATSTGTGAIAGVGEQYF
j_gene: TRBJ1-1; abundance: many; v_gene: TRBV7-9; d_gene: -; CDR3nt: TGTGCCAGCAGCTTAAGCCGGTTGAACACTGAAGCTTTCTTT; CDR3aa: CASSLSRLNTEAFF
j_gene: TRBJ2-5; abundance: -; v_gene: TRBV7-9; d_gene: -; CDR3nt: TGTGCCAGCAGCTTAGTGCGTGACATATGGTACCAAGAGACCCAGTACTTC; CDR3aa: CASSLVRDIWYQETQYF
j_gene: TRBJ2-1; abundance: -; v_gene: TRBV7-9; d_gene: TRBD2; CDR3nt: TGTGCCAGCAGCTTAGCGCGACTAGCGGAAAACAATGAGCAGTTCTTC; CDR3aa: CASSLARLAENNEQFF
j_gene: TRBJ2-7; abundance: many; v_gene: TRBV7-2; d_gene: -; CDR3nt: TGTGCCAGCAGCCTAGGGGGGACAGACACCTACGAGCAGTACTTC; CDR3aa: CASSLGGTDTYEQYF
j_gene: TRBJ2-7; abundance: -; v_gene: TRBV28; d_gene: TRBD2; CDR3nt: TGTGCCAGCAGCCAAGCTAGCGGGAGGGCCCGGGAGCAGTACTTC; CDR3aa: CASSQASGRAREQYF
j_gene: TRBJ2-1; abundance: many; v_gene: TRBV12-3/TRBV12-4; d_gene: -; CDR3nt: TGTGCCAGCAGTGCCGGGACACATGTTGAGCAGTTCTTC; CDR3aa: CASSAGTHVEQFF
j_gene: TRBJ2-5; abundance: many; v_gene: TRBV20-1; d_gene: TRBD1; CDR3nt: TGCAGTGCTATAGACAGGGTTGGAAAGACCCAGTACTTC; CDR3aa: CSAIDRVGKTQYF
j_gene: TRBJ1-5; abundance: few; v_gene: TRBV12-3/TRBV12-4; d_gene: -; CDR3nt: TGTGCCAGCAGTTTAACGCCGTTCAATCAGCCCCAGCATTTT; CDR3aa: CASSLTPFNQPQHF
j_gene: TRBJ2-2; abundance: few; v_gene: TRBV20-1; d_gene: -; CDR3nt: TGCAGTGCTAGAGACATCCGAGGGGGGTATACCGGGGAGCTGTTTTTT; CDR3aa: CSARDIRGGYTGELFF
j_gene: TRBJ2-1; abundance: many; v_gene: TRBV7-9; d_gene: TRBD2; CDR3nt: TGTGCCAGCAGCTCACGAACTAGCGGGAGCAATGAGCAGTTCTTC; CDR3aa: CASSSRTSGSNEQFF
j_gene: TRBJ1-6; abundance: many; v_gene: TRBV6-5; d_gene: TRBD1; CDR3nt: TGTGCCAGCAGTTACACGGACAGGGCCGCTTCACCCCTCCACTTT; CDR3aa: CASSYTDRAASPLHF
j_gene: TRBJ1-1; abundance: -; v_gene: TRBV5-5; d_gene: -; CDR3nt: TGTGCCAGCAGCTTGGCCGTGACGTCAAACACTGAAGCTGTCTTT; CDR3aa: CASSLAVTSNTEAVF
j_gene: TRBJ2-1; abundance: many; v_gene: TRBV6-2/TRBV6-3; d_gene: -; CDR3nt: TGTGCCAGCAGTTTTGGGACTGGATACAATGAGCAGTTCTTC; CDR3aa: CASSFGTGYNEQFF
j_gene: TRBJ1-2; abundance: few; v_gene: TRBV6-1; d_gene: -; CDR3nt: TGTGCCAGCAGCCCCCCGGCAGTCGGCTATGGCTACACCTTC; CDR3aa: CASSPPAVGYGYTF
j_gene: TRBJ2-3; abundance: few; v_gene: TRBV7-2; d_gene: TRBD2; CDR3nt: TGTGCCAGCAGAATATCAACTAGCGACCCTCCGGGTACGCAGTATTTT; CDR3aa: CASRISTSDPPGTQYF
j_gene: TRBJ1-1; abundance: -; v_gene: TRBV2; d_gene: -; CDR3nt: TGTGCCAGCAGTGTTTTAAGGTCGTCGACTGAAGCTTTCTTT; CDR3aa: CASSVLRSSTEAFF
j_gene: TRBJ1-5; abundance: -; v_gene: TRBV28; d_gene: -; CDR3nt: TGTGCCAGCAGTTTAATTCAGGGCTGGGGTCAGCCCCAGCATTTT; CDR3aa: CASSLIQGWGQPQHF
j_gene: TRBJ1-5; abundance: few; v_gene: TRBV5-1; d_gene: -; CDR3nt: TGCGCCAGCAGCTTGGCCGACAGTAGCAATCAGCCCCAGCATTTT; CDR3aa: CASSLADSSNQPQHF
j_gene: TRBJ2-3; abundance: many; v_gene: TRBV28; d_gene: -; CDR3nt: TGTGCCAGCAGTTCATCCTCCCGTGGGGTTCCAGATACGCAGTATTTT; CDR3aa: CASSSSSRGVPDTQYF
j_gene: TRBJ1-5; abundance: -; v_gene: TRBV28; d_gene: -; CDR3nt: TGTGCCAGCAGCCCCGGGAGATGGGGCAATCAGCCCCAGCATTTT; CDR3aa: CASSPGRWGNQPQHF
j_gene: TRBJ2-5; abundance: few; v_gene: TRBV6-2/TRBV6-3; d_gene: TRBD2; CDR3nt: TGTGCCAGCAGTTGGGGAGGACTAGCGGGAAAGGAGACCCAGTACTTC; CDR3aa: CASSWGGLAGKETQYF
j_gene: TRBJ2-1; abundance: many; v_gene: TRBV7-9; d_gene: -; CDR3nt: TGTGCCAGCGAGGGGTCAGCGCTAAGTGGGTACAATGAGCAGTTCTTC; CDR3aa: CASEGSALSGYNEQFF
j_gene: TRBJ1-5; abundance: -; v_gene: TRBV6-1; d_gene: -; CDR3nt: TGTGCCAGCAGGAAGGGGGGCGGACGCAATCAGCCCCAGCATTTT; CDR3aa: CASRKGGGRNQPQHF
j_gene: TRBJ2-7; abundance: few; v_gene: TRBV20-1; d_gene: -; CDR3nt: TGCAGTGCTCCTCCCAAATACAGGGCCCTCTACGAGCAGTACTTC; CDR3aa: CSAPPKYRALYEQYF
j_gene: TRBJ2-4; abundance: few; v_gene: TRBV27; d_gene: TRBD2; CDR3nt: TGTGCCAGCAGTCAAGGACTAGCGGGGGTCCCATTACAGTACTTC; CDR3aa: CASSQGLAGVPLQYF
j_gene: TRBJ2-2; abundance: few; v_gene: TRBV5-8; d_gene: TRBD1; CDR3nt: TGTGCCAGCAGCCCTAACAGGGGTGGGGAGCTGTTTTTT; CDR3aa: CASSPNRGGELFF
j_gene: TRBJ2-3; abundance: many; v_gene: TRBV6-8; d_gene: TRBD2; CDR3nt: TGTGCCAGCAGTTACCTCGCGGGAGGGCCCACAGATACGCAGTATTTT; CDR3aa: CASSYLAGGPTDTQYF
j_gene: TRBJ2-1; abundance: many; v_gene: TRBV2; d_gene: -; CDR3nt: TGTGCCGGCCGGACTACCATCCGTTACAATGAGCAGTTCTTC; CDR3aa: CAGRTTIRYNEQFF
j_gene: TRBJ1-1; abundance: -; v_gene: TRBV30; d_gene: -; CDR3nt: TGTGCCTGGAAACGGGGAGTGAACACTGAAGCTTTCTTT; CDR3aa: CAWKRGVNTEAFF
j_gene: TRBJ2-7; abundance: few; v_gene: TRBV27; d_gene: -; CDR3nt: TGTGCCAGCGGCCTACCGGGGGCCTACGAGCAGTACTTC; CDR3aa: CASGLPGAYEQYF
j_gene: TRBJ2-3; abundance: many; v_gene: TRBV28; d_gene: -; CDR3nt: TGTGCCAGCAGTCCGGTCGGACAGAGTTCCGATACGCAGTATTTT; CDR3aa: CASSPVGQSSDTQYF
j_gene: TRBJ1-4; abundance: -; v_gene: TRBV29-1; d_gene: -; CDR3nt: TGCAGCGGTCTCACTGGGGGCAACGAAAAACTGTTTTTT; CDR3aa: CSGLTGGNEKLFF
j_gene: TRBJ2-1; abundance: many; v_gene: TRBV20-1; d_gene: -; CDR3nt: TGCAGTGCTATCCCGGCCGTGAATGAGCAGTTCTTC; CDR3aa: CSAIPAVNEQFF
j_gene: TRBJ2-1; abundance: few; v_gene: TRBV20-1; d_gene: -; CDR3nt: TGCAGTGCTAGAGTTCCAAGGAGTGAGCAGTTCTTC; CDR3aa: CSARVPRSEQFF
j_gene: TRBJ1-2; abundance: few; v_gene: TRBV28; d_gene: -; CDR3nt: TGTGCCAGCCATGATTCTTTCCTGGGACCTGTGGCTGGCTACACCTTC; CDR3aa: CASHDSFLGPVAGYTF
j_gene: TRBJ1-6; abundance: few; v_gene: TRBV20-1; d_gene: -; CDR3nt: TGCAGTGCTAGAACCTATTACAGGGTGAGCGGTAATTCACCCCTCCACTTT; CDR3aa: CSARTYYRVSGNSPLHF
j_gene: TRBJ2-5; abundance: -; v_gene: TRBV20-1; d_gene: -; CDR3nt: TGCAGTGCTAGGGCCGGCGGGGCCCAGGGACCCCAGTACTTC; CDR3aa: CSARAGGAQGPQYF
j_gene: TRBJ1-1; abundance: many; v_gene: TRBV12-3/TRBV12-4; d_gene: -; CDR3nt: TGTGCCAGCAGTTTCGATGGGGGCACTGAAGCTTTCTTT; CDR3aa: CASSFDGGTEAFF
j_gene: TRBJ1-3; abundance: few; v_gene: TRBV28; d_gene: TRBD1; CDR3nt: TGTGCCAGCAGTTTCAGGGGGTTCTATCGAAACACCATATATTTT; CDR3aa: CASSFRGFYRNTIYF
j_gene: TRBJ1-4; abundance: -; v_gene: TRBV6-1; d_gene: TRBD1; CDR3nt: TGTGCCAGCAGTGGCTCGACAGGGGTTAATGAAAAACTGTTTTTT; CDR3aa: CASSGSTGVNEKLFF
j_gene: TRBJ1-5; abundance: once; v_gene: TRBV2; d_gene: -; CDR3nt: TGTGCCAGCGGGTATGAGCAGCCCCAGCATTTT; CDR3aa: CASGYEQPQHF
j_gene: TRBJ2-5; abundance: -; v_gene: TRBV20-1; d_gene: TRBD1; CDR3nt: TGCAGTGCCCCCTTTGGGACAGGGCAAGAGACCCAGTACTTC; CDR3aa: CSAPFGTGQETQYF
j_gene: TRBJ2-2; abundance: many; v_gene: TRBV24-1; d_gene: TRBD2; CDR3nt: TGTGCCACCAGTGGGAGGGGACTAGCGGGAGCCGCGAACACCGGGGAGCTGTTTTTT; CDR3aa: CATSGRGLAGAANTGELFF
j_gene: TRBJ2-2; abundance: many; v_gene: TRBV5-1; d_gene: -; CDR3nt: TGCGCCAGCAGACCAGGGTACGGCGGGGAGCTGTTTTTT; CDR3aa: CASRPGYGGELFF